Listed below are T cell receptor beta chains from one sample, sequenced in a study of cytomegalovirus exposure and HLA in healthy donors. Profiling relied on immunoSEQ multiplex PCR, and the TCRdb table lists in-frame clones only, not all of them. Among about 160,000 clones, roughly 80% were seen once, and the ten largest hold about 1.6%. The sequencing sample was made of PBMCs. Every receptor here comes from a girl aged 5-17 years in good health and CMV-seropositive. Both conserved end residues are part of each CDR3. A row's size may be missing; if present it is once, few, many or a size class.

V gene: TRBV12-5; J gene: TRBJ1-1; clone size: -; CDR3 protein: CASGSPIQTRGTEAFF
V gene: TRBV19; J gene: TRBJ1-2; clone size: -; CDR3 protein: CASRASQFYGYTF
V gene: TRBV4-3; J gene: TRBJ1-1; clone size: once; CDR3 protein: CASSQDLGRTEAFF
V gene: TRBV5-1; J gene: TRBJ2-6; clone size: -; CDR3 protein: CASSFFSGANVLTF
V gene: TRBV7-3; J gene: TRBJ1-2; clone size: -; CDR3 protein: CASSADRGYGYTF
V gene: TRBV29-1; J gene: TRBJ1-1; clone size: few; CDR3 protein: CSVVIRGASNTEAFF
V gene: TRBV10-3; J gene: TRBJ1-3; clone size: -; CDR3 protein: CAIRMIRTKPSGNTIYF
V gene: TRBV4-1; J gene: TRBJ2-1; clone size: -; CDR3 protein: CASSQDAGAYNEQFF
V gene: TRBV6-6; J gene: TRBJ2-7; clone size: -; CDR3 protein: CASSPLYEQYF
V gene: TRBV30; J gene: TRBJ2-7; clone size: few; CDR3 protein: CAWNRQGKDYEQYF
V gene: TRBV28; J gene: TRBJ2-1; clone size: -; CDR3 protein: CASSYGLAGISYNEQFF
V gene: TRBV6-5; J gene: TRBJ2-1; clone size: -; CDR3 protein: CATSSTGLDNEQFF
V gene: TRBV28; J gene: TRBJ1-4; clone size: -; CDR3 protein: CASSLAEVWTLFF
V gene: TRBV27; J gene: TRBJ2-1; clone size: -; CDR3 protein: CASSLVRGGALGIEQFF
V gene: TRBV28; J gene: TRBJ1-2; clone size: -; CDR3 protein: CASSFGGSRGDYTF
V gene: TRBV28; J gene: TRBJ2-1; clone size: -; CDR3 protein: CASSGMGGGYYNEQFF
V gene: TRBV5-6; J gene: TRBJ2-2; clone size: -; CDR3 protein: CASSLALTGELFF
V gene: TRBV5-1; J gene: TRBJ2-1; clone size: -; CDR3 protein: CASSPGGTSGAYNEQFF
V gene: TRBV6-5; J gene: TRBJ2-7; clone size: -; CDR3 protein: CASSYSQLAGDDEQYF
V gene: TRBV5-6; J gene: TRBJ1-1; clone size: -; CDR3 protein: CASSLARQSRGTEAFF
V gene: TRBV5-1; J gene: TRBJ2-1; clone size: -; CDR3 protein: CASSRSSGRPNEQFF
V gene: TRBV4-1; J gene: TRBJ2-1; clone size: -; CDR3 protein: CASSWLAGGPDNEQFF
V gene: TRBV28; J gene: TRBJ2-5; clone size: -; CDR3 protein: CASSSLASGTQETQYF
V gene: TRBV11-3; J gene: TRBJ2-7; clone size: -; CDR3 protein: CASSLFVGLRGEQYF
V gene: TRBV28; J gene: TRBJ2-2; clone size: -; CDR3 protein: CASSLRGGGPLRGELFF
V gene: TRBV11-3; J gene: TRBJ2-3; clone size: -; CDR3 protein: CASSFGGTDTQYF
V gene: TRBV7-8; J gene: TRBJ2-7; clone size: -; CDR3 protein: CASSSPPLLLEQYF
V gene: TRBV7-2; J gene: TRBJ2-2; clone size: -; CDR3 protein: CASSRGQGPGTGELFF
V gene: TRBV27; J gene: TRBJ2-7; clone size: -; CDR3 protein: CATRSVPRGRYEQYF
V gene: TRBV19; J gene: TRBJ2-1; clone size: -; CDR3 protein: CAIRGEGGGEQFF
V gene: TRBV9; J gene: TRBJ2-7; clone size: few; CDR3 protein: CASSEIRGGSHEQYF
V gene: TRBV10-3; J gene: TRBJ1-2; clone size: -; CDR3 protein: CATRDRVGNYGYTF
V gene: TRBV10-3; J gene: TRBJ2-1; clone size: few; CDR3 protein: CAINDVAGELNEQFF
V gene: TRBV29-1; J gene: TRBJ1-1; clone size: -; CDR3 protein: CSASQGANTEAFF
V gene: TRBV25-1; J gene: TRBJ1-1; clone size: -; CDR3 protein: CASSVPGNTEAFF
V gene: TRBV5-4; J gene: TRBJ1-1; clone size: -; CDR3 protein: CASSPPTGRNTEAFF